Following are 25 T cell receptor beta chains from one sample sequenced in a study of regulatory dendritic cells for organ transplantation. Only in-frame clones appear in the TCRdb table, and some are missing; sequencing was by immunoSEQ multiplex PCR. The table has almost 30,000 clones, about 79% seen once. Sequenced: memory CD4+ T cells from blood. Stated subset: CD45RO+ memory T cells. These receptors came from a human donor in good health.

The genes are TRBV30 and TRBJ2-7; possibly TRBD1 or TRBD2 for D (5 bases each). Trimming took 4 bases from V and 2 from J, leaving 15 bases between them. The germline V gene has CDR1 GTSNPN and CDR2 SVGIG (reference sequence). The CDR3 extends over 14 amino acids. CDR3 residues: CAWIPSPGPYEQYF. The DNA of the CDR3 is TGTGCCTGGATTCCCTCTCCGGGGCCCTACGAGCAGTACTTC.

The chain joins TRBV4-2 to TRBJ2-3, with 12 bases identical to TRBD2. Germline CDR1 is LGHNA and CDR2 is YNFKEQ. CDR3 length: 17 amino acids. V shed 1 base and J 5 bases; nucleotides not matched to a gene: 7. Here the CDR3 reads CASSQVSPSGGVDTQYF. The CDR3 nucleotides read TGTGCCAGCAGCCAAGTGTCTCCTAGCGGGGGGGTAGATACGCAGTATTTT.

The CDR3 loop is CASSAHNTQYF. CDR3 DNA: TGTGCCAGCAGCGCCCACAATACGCAGTATTTT. The J gene is TRBJ2-3, the V gene TRBV9; D call uncertain. Looked up from germline, CDR1 is SGDLS and CDR2 is YYNGEE. The CDR3 loop spans 11 amino acids. V was cut by 3 bases and J by 7 bases, with 6 bases left in between.

This clone came up once. The J gene is TRBJ2-7, the V gene TRBV7-9; D is undetermined. V was cut by 4 bases and J by 3 bases, with 7 bases left in between. The germline gives CDR1 SEHNR, CDR2 FQNEAQ (reference sequence). There are 12 residues in the CDR3. Here the CDR3 reads CASSSEGYEQYF. For the CDR3, the DNA is TGTGCCAGCAGCTCTGAAGGCTACGAGCAGTACTTC.

This clone turned up a few times. The rearrangement links TRBV2 to TRBJ1-2; D remains ambiguous. CDR3 size: 13 residues. Trimming shortened V by 6 bases and J by 4 bases, and 12 bases separated the two germline ends. Germline V gives CDR1 SNHLY, CDR2 FYNNEI. The CDR3 DNA follows: TGTGCCAGCAGCCCCGATGTTGTCTATGGCTACACCTTC. Its translation: CASSPDVVYGYTF. Full variable domain (rest looked up from reference TRBV2 and TRBJ1-2): EPEVTQTPSHQVTQMGQEVILRCVPISNHLYFYWYRQILGQKVEFLVSFYNNEISEKSEIFDDQFSVERPDGSNFTLKIRSTKLEDSAMYFCASSPDVVYGYTFGSGTRLTVV.

This clone was found a few times. The chain combines TRBV29-1 with TRBJ2-1, with 8 bases that match TRBD2. Trimming at V came to 7 bases and at J to 7 bases, leaving 18 bases not matched to a gene. CDR1 and CDR2 (germline): SQVTM, ANQGSEA. The CDR3 covers 16 residues. The CDR3 loop reads CSARTSWSSGINEQFF. The DNA for the CDR3 is TGCAGCGCTAGGACTAGCTGGTCTTCGGGTATTAATGAGCAGTTCTTC.

V and J are TRBV6-5 and TRBJ1-1; D is uncertain. The CDR3 totals 13 residues. CDR1 and CDR2 (germline): MNHEY, SVGAGI. The V gene lost 2 bases and the J gene lost 12 bases, with 16 bases spanning the gap. In DNA, the CDR3 is TGTGCCAGCAGTTACCAGGACGGACGCACGTCTTTCTTT. It translates to CASSYQDGRTSFF.

The V call is TRBV30, the J call TRBJ1-5; 7 nucleotides agree with TRBD1. CDR1 is GTSNPN, CDR2 SVGIG, per germline (reference sequence). Unmatched junction bases numbered 0, after V lost 5 bases and J lost 2 bases. The CDR3 has 12 residues. The CDR3 protein is CAWDRGNQPQHF. CDR3 in DNA: TGTGCCTGGGACAGGGGCAATCAGCCCCAGCATTTT.

This clone has just a few counts. The chain combines TRBV6-5 with TRBJ1-6, with D possibly TRBD1 on 6 matching bases. Germline CDR1 and CDR2: MNHEY and SVGAGI. Trimming took off 5 bases at V and 10 bases at J, with 12 bases between the two ends. This CDR3 comprises 13 residues. The CDR3 sequence: CASSEDRGSPLHF. The DNA for the CDR3 is TGTGCCAGCAGTGAGGACAGAGGATCACCCCTCCACTTT.

This clone appeared a single time. CDR3 sequence (DNA): TGTGCCAGCTCACCACCGTTAGCGGGAGACGAGAGGGTGCGAGAGACCCAGTACTTC. It codes for CASSPPLAGDERVRETQYF. The J gene is TRBJ2-5, the V gene TRBV18, with TRBD2 identical over 9 bases. Germline CDR1 and CDR2: KGHSH and LQKENI. This CDR3 has 19 residues. Trimming removed 0 bases from V and 4 bases from J; junction bases left unmatched: 15. The variable domain in full, with the rest retrieved from reference TRBV18 and TRBJ2-5, is NAGVMQNPRHLVRRRGQEARLRCSPMKGHSHVYWYRQLPEEGLKFMVYLQKENIIDESGMPKERFSAEFPKEGPSILRIQQVVRGDSAAYFCASSPPLAGDERVRETQYFGPGTRLLVL.

The gene calls are TRBV4-1 and TRBJ2-3; D is uncertain. The germline V and J ends were trimmed by 1 base and 0 bases, with 11 bases remaining between them. CDR1 and CDR2 from the germline V gene are MGHRA and YSYEKL. The CDR3 is made up of 16 amino acids. For the CDR3, the DNA is TGCGCCAGCAGCCAAGTCCCGGTTACTAGCACAGATACGCAGTATTTT. Amino acids: CASSQVPVTSTDTQYF.

The chain couples TRBV7-9 to TRBJ2-3; D is unresolved. Germline V gives CDR1 SEHNR, CDR2 FQNEAQ (reference sequence). This CDR3 contains 13 residues. Trimming pared 6 bases from V and 0 bases from J, leaving 7 bases between. In nucleotides, the CDR3 is TGTGCCAGCAGGGATGGGAGCACAGATACGCAGTATTTT. Translation gives CASRDGSTDTQYF.

This clone has only a few counts. V gene TRBV5-4 combines with J gene TRBJ1-2; D is possibly TRBD1 (5 bases). Looked up from germline, CDR1 is SGHNT and CDR2 is YYREEE (reference sequence). Trimming took off 0 bases at V and 6 bases at J, with 18 bases between the two ends. CDR3 length: 16 residues. The CDR3 spells CASSLATYPGLDGYTF. CDR3 sequence (DNA): TGTGCCAGCAGCTTGGCCACTTACCCGGGGCTGGATGGCTACACCTTC.

This chain connects TRBV19 to TRBJ2-7; a weak D match, TRBD2 (7 bases). The V gene's germline CDR1 is LNHDA and CDR2 SQIVND (reference sequence). The V end lost 6 bases, the J end lost 2 bases, and 20 bases lay between the germline ends. The CDR3 consists of 16 residues. CDR3 residues: CASRPAWGGHTYEQYF. CDR3 DNA sequence: TGTGCCAGTAGACCCGCCTGGGGGGGGCACACCTACGAGCAGTACTTC.

The CDR3 reads CASSDAETSGGTPNTGELFF. The CDR3 nucleotides read TGTGCCAGCAGTGACGCCGAGACTAGCGGGGGGACACCGAACACCGGGGAGCTGTTTTTT. This chain uses TRBV6-4 with TRBJ2-2; 13 bases line up with TRBD2. CDR3 length: 20 amino acids. The germline V gene has CDR1 MRHNA and CDR2 SNTAGT. Trimming at V came to 2 bases and at J to 0 bases, leaving 9 bases not matched to a gene.

The gene calls are TRBV7-9 and TRBJ2-1; D gene ambiguous. CDR1 is SEHNR, CDR2 FQNEAQ, per germline (reference sequence). This CDR3 has 16 residues. The germline V and J ends were trimmed by 5 bases and 0 bases, with 14 bases remaining between them. The CDR3 DNA follows: TGTGCCAGCAGCCGCGGTGGGTGGGGCTCCTACAATGAGCAGTTCTTC. Amino acid sequence: CASSRGGWGSYNEQFF.

This clone was detected only once. The rearrangement links TRBV6-1 to TRBJ2-7, with TRBD1 as a possible D gene (6 bases). Trimming pared 7 bases from V and 3 bases from J, leaving 10 bases between. This CDR3 is built from 12 residues. From germline, CDR1 is MNHNS and CDR2 SASEGT. DNA for the CDR3: TGTGCCAGCATCCGGGACAACTACGAGCAGTACTTC. Translating gives CASIRDNYEQYF.

The chain employs TRBV28 and TRBJ2-1; D not certain. This CDR3 has 12 amino acids. Germline V gene data show CDR1 as MDHEN and CDR2 as SYDVKM. The V gene lost 6 bases and the J gene lost 7 bases, with 10 bases spanning the gap. CDR3 in amino acids: CASRHPENEQFF. CDR3 coding DNA: TGTGCCAGCAGGCATCCCGAGAATGAGCAGTTCTTC.

The CDR3 protein is CASSQGNSADTQYF. For the CDR3, the DNA is TGCGCCAGCAGCCAAGGGAACTCGGCAGATACGCAGTATTTT. This chain links TRBV4-3 with TRBJ2-3, with D unresolved. CDR1 is LGHNA, CDR2 YSLEER, per germline. The CDR3 is made up of 14 amino acids. V lost 1 base and J lost 4, with 9 bases in between.

CDR3 sequence reads: CASTQGETQYF. In DNA form, the CDR3 reads TGTGCCAGCACCCAGGGGGAGACCCAGTACTTC. The rearrangement joins TRBV27 to TRBJ2-5; tentative D call: TRBD1 (6 bases). The germline gives CDR1 MNHEY, CDR2 SMNVEV (reference sequence). The CDR3 length is 11 residues. V shed 7 bases and J shed 5 bases, with 8 bases lying between them.

This clone was seen a single time. The gene calls are TRBV9 and TRBJ2-1; 8 bases fit TRBD2. The CDR3 loop spans 16 amino acids. CDR1 is SGDLS and CDR2 is YYNGEE in the germline V gene. Trimming at V came to 0 bases and at J to 0 bases, leaving 2 bases not matched to a gene. This CDR3 is CASSVGGTSSYNEQFF. CDR3 DNA: TGTGCCAGCAGCGTAGGAGGGACTAGCTCCTACAATGAGCAGTTCTTC.

This chain links TRBV30 with TRBJ2-1; 9 bases are a match to TRBD2. The V gene's germline CDR1 is GTSNPN and CDR2 SVGIG (reference sequence). The CDR3 extends over 16 amino acids. After removal of 0 bases from V and 4 bases from J, the junction contained 7 bases not matched to a gene. The CDR3 here is CAWSVSAGGEYNEQFF. The CDR3 coding sequence is TGTGCCTGGAGTGTCTCAGCGGGGGGCGAGTACAATGAGCAGTTCTTC.

The V and J genes are TRBV6-6 and TRBJ2-7; D might be TRBD1 or TRBD2, each matching 5 bases. CDR3 length equals 15 residues. The germline V gene encodes CDR1 MNHNY and CDR2 SVGAGI (reference sequence). V was clipped by 2 bases and J by 1 base, with 12 bases between them. The CDR3 region is CASSYAGSESYEQYF. The CDR3 DNA sequence: TGTGCCAGCAGTTACGCAGGGAGCGAATCCTACGAGCAGTACTTC.

The chain recombines TRBV7-3 with TRBJ2-1; a weak D match, TRBD2 (6 bases). The CDR3 spans 15 residues. Deletions cut 5 bases from V and 0 bases from J, with 11 bases between. Germline V gene sequence: CDR1 SGHTA, CDR2 FQGTGA. The CDR3 sequence is CASSLASSSYNEQFF. The CDR3 DNA is TGTGCCAGCAGCCTAGCGTCCAGCTCCTACAATGAGCAGTTCTTC.

This sequence joins TRBV30 and TRBJ2-5; possible D gene TRBD2, 5 bases. Germline V gene sequence: CDR1 GTSNPN, CDR2 SVGIG (reference sequence). The CDR3 sequence is 13 residues long. The V end lost 1 base, the J end lost 5 bases, and 11 bases lay between the germline ends. DNA for the CDR3: TGTGCCTGGAGTGGGTTAGCGCGGGAGACCCAGTACTTC. Its protein product is CAWSGLARETQYF.